The 32 T cell receptor beta chains given below trace back to one sample, sequenced in a study of blood T cell repertoires in COVID-19. Libraries were prepared by immunoSEQ multiplex PCR; TCRdb keeps only in-frame clonotypes and omits some of them. The repertoire has 200,000 to 300,000 clones, around nine tenths of them found once; the top ten carry 1.5% to 2%. Sequenced input: peripheral blood. These receptors were collected from an older woman who had recovered from COVID-19.

The chain is built from TRBV5-1 and TRBJ2-1; TRBD2 aligns across 7 bases. The CDR3 is made up of 14 amino acids. Germline loops: CDR1 SGHRS, CDR2 YFSETQ. J was trimmed by 5 bases and V by 0 bases; bases with no gene match: 2. This CDR3 reads CASSLEGTNNEQFF. In DNA form, the CDR3 reads TGCGCCAGCAGCTTGGAGGGGACTAACAATGAGCAGTTCTTC.

The chain combines TRBV9 with TRBJ2-7; D is unclear. This CDR3 is built from 14 residues. V was pared by 4 bases and J by 9 bases, with 20 bases between. Germline V gives CDR1 SGDLS, CDR2 YYNGEE. In DNA, the CDR3 is TGTGCCAGCAGCATGACACCCGTCAGCTCGAGGCAGTACTTC. Translating gives CASSMTPVSSRQYF.

This clone appeared once. This rearrangement joins TRBV11-3 to TRBJ1-1; no firm D call. Germline V lookup: CDR1 SGHNT, CDR2 YENEEA. The CDR3 extends over 12 amino acids. V lost 5 bases and J lost 5, with 9 bases in between. In nucleotides, the CDR3 is TGTGCCAGCAGCGCCTCGGGAACTGAAGCTTTCTTT. It is translated as CASSASGTEAFF. The full variable domain, completed using reference TRBV11-3 and TRBJ1-1, is EAGVVQSPRYKIIEKKQPVAFWCNPISGHNTLYWYLQNLGQGPELLIRYENEEAVDDSQLPKDRFSAERLKGVDSTLKIQPAELGDSAVYLCASSASGTEAFFGQGTRLTVV.

This clone was seen a single time. V usage is TRBV6-2 or TRBV6-3 and J usage is TRBJ1-1, with a weak D call TRBD1 (5 bases). The germline V gene encodes CDR1 MNHEY and CDR2 SVGEGT. This CDR3 comprises 16 residues. Trimming stripped 2 bases from V and 3 bases from J, with 16 bases between. CDR3 amino acids: CASSYKGPASYTEAFF. In nucleotides, the CDR3 is TGTGCCAGCAGTTACAAGGGGCCCGCTTCCTACACTGAAGCTTTCTTT.

The rearrangement joins TRBV29-1 to TRBJ2-5, with TRBD1 as a possible D gene (5 bases). The ends were cut back, 4 bases at V and 3 bases at J, with 12 bases in the middle. CDR1 SQVTM and CDR2 ANQGSEA come from the germline V gene. This CDR3 region has 13 residues. In DNA, the CDR3 is TGCAGCGTTGCCACAGGCCGAAAAGAGACCCAGTACTTC. Amino acids: CSVATGRKETQYF.

V gene TRBV28 combines with J gene TRBJ1-4; 7 bases agree with TRBD1. V was clipped by 8 bases and J by 0 bases; unmatched bases: 9. CDR1 and CDR2 from the germline V gene are MDHEN and SYDVKM. This CDR3 comprises 16 residues. In nucleotides, the CDR3 is TGTGCCAGCGTCACCCAGGGGGTTGCAACTAATGAAAAACTGTTTTTT. It is translated as CASVTQGVATNEKLFF.

V is TRBV5-8 and J is TRBJ2-7; no reliable D call. The germline gives CDR1 SGHTS, CDR2 YDEGEE. V was cut by 0 bases and J by 2 bases, with 6 bases left in between. The CDR3 loop spans 13 amino acids. CDR3 region: CASSLVHPYEQYF. CDR3 DNA sequence: TGTGCCAGCAGCTTGGTACATCCCTACGAGCAGTACTTC.

This chain connects TRBV25-1 to TRBJ1-6, with 11 nucleotides matching TRBD1. The trim removed 6 bases at V and 10 bases at J, leaving 5 bases unmatched. The CDR3 is 14 residues long. Germline CDR1 reads MGHDK; CDR2 reads SYGVNS. The CDR3 DNA follows: TGTGCCAGCAGGACCGGGACAGGGGGGTCACCCCTCCACTTT. As protein: CASRTGTGGSPLHF.

This chain joins TRBV18 and TRBJ1-4, with D tentatively TRBD1 (6 bases). The CDR3 totals 15 residues. Germline values: CDR1 KGHSH, CDR2 LQKENI. V gave up 3 bases and J gave up 4 bases, with 12 bases separating them. CDR3 nucleotides: TGTGCCAGCTCACCCCAACAGGGACATAATGAAAAACTGTTTTTT. Translating gives CASSPQQGHNEKLFF.

V and J are TRBV15 and TRBJ1-5; D is unresolved. This CDR3 has 15 residues. The germline gives CDR1 LNHNV, CDR2 YYDKDF (reference sequence). V lost 1 base and J 6 bases, leaving 13 bases between the germline ends. Here the CDR3 reads CATSRGRDPPQPQHF. CDR3 sequence (DNA): TGTGCCACCAGCAGAGGCCGGGATCCCCCTCAGCCCCAGCATTTT.

CDR3 residues: CASNLGRGSYNEQFF. The CDR3 coding sequence is TGTGCCAGTAACCTGGGGCGGGGGAGCTACAATGAGCAGTTCTTC. The chain employs TRBV19 and TRBJ2-1, with 7 bases fitting TRBD2. With V trimmed by 7 bases and J by 3 bases, 9 bases remained unmatched. Per germline, CDR1 LNHDA and CDR2 SQIVND (reference sequence). The CDR3 has 15 amino acids.

This clone was counted between two and nine times. The chain combines TRBV11-1 with TRBJ2-5; unclear D gene. Trimming shortened V by 4 bases and J by 4 bases, and 10 bases separated the two germline ends. The CDR3 runs 13 residues. Germline lookup yields CDR1 SGHAT and CDR2 FQDESV (reference sequence). In nucleotides, the CDR3 is TGTGCCAGCAGCTCGAGCCAGGCAGAGACCCAGTACTTC. Protein product: CASSSSQAETQYF.

The genes are TRBV7-9 and TRBJ1-3; D ambiguous. The CDR3 totals 13 residues. Trimming left V 1 base short and J 5 bases short, with 6 bases between. The germline V gene encodes CDR1 SEHNR and CDR2 FQNEAQ (reference sequence). In DNA form, the CDR3 reads TGTGCCAGCAGCTTAGTGGGCCGAAACACCATATATTTT. As protein: CASSLVGRNTIYF.

The V and J genes are TRBV9 and TRBJ2-3, with D possibly being TRBD2 (6 bases). The CDR3 covers 13 residues. With 0 bases removed from V and 6 bases from J, the gap between germline ends came to 8 bases. Germline CDR1 SGDLS, CDR2 YYNGEE. This CDR3 is CASSVAEGDTQYF. CDR3 bases: TGTGCCAGCAGCGTAGCGGAGGGGGATACGCAGTATTTT.

This clone was observed a few times. The V gene is TRBV6-2 or TRBV6-3, the J gene TRBJ2-1, with 7 bases lining up with TRBD1. The V and J ends lost 5 bases and 5 bases, in that order; junction bases with no gene match: 9. Germline-derived CDR1 and CDR2 are MNHEY and SVGEGT. The CDR3 extends over 15 amino acids. The CDR3 nucleotides read TGTGCCAGCAGTCTAAACCGGGACAGAGACAATGAGCAGTTCTTC. It encodes CASSLNRDRDNEQFF.

The gene calls are TRBV9 and TRBJ2-2; D perhaps matches TRBD2 (6 bases). Germline assignment: CDR1 SGDLS and CDR2 YYNGEE. CDR3 length: 14 amino acids. Trimming left V 4 bases short and J 7 bases short, with 14 bases between. The CDR3 reads CASSPSGRNGELFF. The DNA for the CDR3 is TGTGCCAGCAGCCCGAGTGGGAGGAACGGGGAGCTGTTTTTT.

The chain uses TRBV5-8 and TRBJ1-2; D unclear. CDR1 is SGHTS and CDR2 is YDEGEE in the germline V gene. V was clipped by 1 base and J by 6 bases, with 7 bases between them. The CDR3 is 12 residues long. The CDR3 loop is CASSLFADGYTF. The CDR3 coding sequence is TGTGCCAGCAGCTTGTTCGCAGATGGCTACACCTTC. The variable domain in full, completed from reference TRBV5-8 and TRBJ1-2, reads EAGVTQSPTHLIKTRGQQATLRCSPISGHTSVYWYQQALGLGLQFLLWYDEGEERNRGNFPPRFSGRQFPNYSSELNVNALELEDSALYLCASSLFADGYTFGSGTRLTVV.

The sample holds one count of this clone. V and J are TRBV7-2 and TRBJ2-3; D unclear. The length of the CDR3 is 13 residues. The V and J ends lost 7 bases and 2 bases respectively, with 10 bases between them. Germline CDR1 SGHTA, CDR2 FQGNSA. In DNA form, the CDR3 reads TGTGCCAGCACCTCTTCTTTCACAGATACGCAGTATTTT. Translating it yields CASTSSFTDTQYF. Filled out from reference TRBV7-2 and TRBJ2-3, the complete variable domain reads GAGVSQSPSNKVTEKGKDVELRCDPISGHTALYWYRQSLGQGLEFLIYFQGNSAPDKSGLPSDRFSAERTGGSVSTLTIQRTQQEDSAVYLCASTSSFTDTQYFGPGTRLTVL.

The chain carries TRBV7-9 and TRBJ1-2, with 8 bases aligning to TRBD1. The CDR3 covers 19 residues. Germline assignment: CDR1 SEHNR and CDR2 FQNEAQ (reference sequence). J gave up 8 bases and V 5 bases, and 25 bases lay outside the gene matches. This CDR3 is CASSARDRTAHFSSAGYTF. CDR3 DNA sequence: TGTGCCAGCAGCGCCCGGGACAGGACCGCGCACTTTTCATCGGCCGGCTACACCTTC.

The rearrangement joins TRBV12-3 or TRBV12-4 to TRBJ1-1; no definite D call. Trimming shortened V by 6 bases and J by 10 bases, and 15 bases separated the two germline ends. The CDR3 runs 12 residues. CDR3 residues: CASSPQRTVAFF. CDR3 in DNA: TGTGCCAGCAGCCCCCAGCGGACGGTAGCTTTCTTT.

The rearrangement links TRBV7-2 to TRBJ2-5, with D hard to call. The length of the CDR3 is 15 residues. The ends were cut back, 1 base at V and 5 bases at J, with 14 bases in the middle. The germline V gene encodes CDR1 SGHTA and CDR2 FQGNSA. CDR3 bases: TGTGCCAGCAGCTTAGGCTATGTGACTCGGGAGACCCAGTACTTC. This translates into CASSLGYVTRETQYF.

CDR3 residues: CASSSPATGLQETQYF. The CDR3, as DNA: TGTGCCAGCAGTTCACCGGCGACAGGTTTACAAGAGACCCAGTACTTC. The V gene is TRBV28, the J gene TRBJ2-5, with a possible D match to TRBD1 (6 bases). The V gene's germline CDR1 is MDHEN and CDR2 SYDVKM. The CDR3 covers 16 residues. V was trimmed by 4 bases and J by 2 bases, leaving 17 bases between them.

The gene calls are TRBV18 and TRBJ2-1, with 7 bases lining up with TRBD2. The germline gives CDR1 KGHSH, CDR2 LQKENI. The CDR3 is 14 amino acids. J gave up 5 bases and V 2 bases, and 3 bases lay outside the gene matches. The CDR3: CASSPSGDDNEQFF. CDR3 in DNA: TGTGCCAGCTCACCAAGCGGGGACGACAATGAGCAGTTCTTC. Full variable domain (missing parts from reference TRBV18 and TRBJ2-1): NAGVMQNPRHLVRRRGQEARLRCSPMKGHSHVYWYRQLPEEGLKFMVYLQKENIIDESGMPKERFSAEFPKEGPSILRIQQVVRGDSAAYFCASSPSGDDNEQFFGPGTRLTVL.

J is TRBJ2-3 and V is TRBV21-1; the table's D call TRBD1 went unverified against the DNA. TRBV21-1 is annotated as a pseudogene. The CDR3 has 17 residues. CDR3 bases: TGTGCCAGCAGCAATCAAGGAGGGGGCCAGAGCACAGATACGCAGTATTTT. Translated: CASSNQGGGQSTDTQYF.

DNA for the CDR3: TGCGCCAGCAGCCCCACAGGGAACTCCTACGAGCAGTACTTC. Translated, it gives CASSPTGNSYEQYF. The chain has TRBV5-1 and TRBJ2-7; D perhaps matches TRBD1 (6 bases). Germline CDR1 is SGHRS and CDR2 is YFSETQ. The CDR3 length is 14 residues. V was shortened by 4 bases and J by 0 bases, with 11 bases between the two germline ends.

The J gene is TRBJ1-1, the V gene TRBV5-1; weak D call: TRBD1 (5 bases). Per germline, CDR1 SGHRS and CDR2 YFSETQ. This CDR3 is built from 14 residues. V shed 3 bases and J shed 2 bases, with 11 bases lying between them. The CDR3 DNA follows: TGCGCCAGCAGCTCCGGGGGGTTTAACACTGAAGCTTTCTTT. It codes for CASSSGGFNTEAFF.

This sequence joins TRBV19 and TRBJ2-1; D may be TRBD2 (6 bases). Germline V gives CDR1 LNHDA, CDR2 SQIVND (reference sequence). This CDR3 comprises 14 residues. Written as DNA, the CDR3 is TGTGGGTCCTCGAGGCGGGGTTTTTACAATGAGCAGTTCTTC. It encodes CGSSRRGFYNEQFF. The complete variable domain, with remaining parts taken from reference TRBV19 and TRBJ2-1, reads DGGITQSPKYLFRKEGQNVTLSCEQNLNHDAMYWYRQDPGQGLRLIYYSQIVNDFQKGDIAEGYSVSREKKESFPLTVTSAQKNPTAFYLCGSSRRGFYNEQFFGPGTRLTVL.

This clone appeared a single time. The rearrangement uses TRBV28 and TRBJ2-7; TRBD1 is a possible D gene (6 bases). The length of the CDR3 is 14 residues. V was clipped by 7 bases and J by 2 bases, with 15 bases between them. The V gene's germline CDR1 is MDHEN and CDR2 SYDVKM. This CDR3 is CASIRGTGAYEQYF. CDR3 nucleotide sequence: TGTGCCAGCATTAGGGGGACCGGCGCCTACGAGCAGTACTTC.

The chain recombines TRBV4-2 with TRBJ2-3, with unresolved D. This CDR3 is built from 12 residues. Between the trimmed V and J ends, which lost 3 bases and 4 bases, there was a span of 5 bases. Looked up from germline, CDR1 is LGHNA and CDR2 is YNFKEQ. DNA for the CDR3: TGTGCCAGCAGCCAGTCGTCAGATACGCAGTATTTT. Translation: CASSQSSDTQYF.

This clone was observed once. V usage is TRBV6-5 and J usage is TRBJ1-1, with D possibly matching TRBD1 (5 bases). Germline values: CDR1 MNHEY, CDR2 SVGAGI. Trimming took off 5 bases at V and 4 bases at J, with 8 bases between the two ends. CDR3 length equals 12 residues. The CDR3 protein is CASSRGTTEAFF. The CDR3 nucleotides are TGTGCCAGCAGTAGGGGTACCACTGAAGCTTTCTTT.

The CDR3 DNA reads as TGTGCCAGCAGCTTTCCCGGGACTTTCACAGATACGCAGTATTTT. Its translation: CASSFPGTFTDTQYF. The genes are TRBV9 and TRBJ2-3; weak D call: TRBD2 (6 bases). CDR1 and CDR2 from the germline V gene are SGDLS and YYNGEE. Trimming left V 4 bases short and J 2 bases short, with 14 bases between. The CDR3 is 15 residues long. Looking up the rest from reference TRBV9 and TRBJ2-3 gives the full variable domain: DSGVTQTPKHLITATGQRVTLRCSPRSGDLSVYWYQQSLDQGLQFLIQYYNGEERAKGNILERFSAQQFPDLHSELNLSSLELGDSALYFCASSFPGTFTDTQYFGPGTRLTVL.

This rearrangement joins TRBV4-1 to TRBJ2-3, with 13 nucleotides matching TRBD2. The CDR3 length is 16 residues. Unmatched junction bases numbered 8, after V lost 6 bases and J lost 5 bases. Germline V CDR1 and CDR2: MGHRA, YSYEKL. In nucleotides, the CDR3 is TGCGCCAGCAGGCCAACTAGCGGGGGGGTGTTAGATACGCAGTATTTT. It yields the protein CASRPTSGGVLDTQYF.